Listed below are T cell receptor beta chains from one sample, sequenced in a study of blood T cell repertoires in COVID-19. TCRdb keeps only in-frame clones here, not all; method: immunoSEQ multiplex PCR. Of fewer than 120,000 clones in the sample, approximately 90% were seen once. The specimen was peripheral blood. The receptors shown here come from a woman aged 50 to 65 with acute or convalescent COVID-19. The CDR3 runs from the conserved cysteine through the conserved F or W. The D gene is left open where the match is weak. Some rows have no size entry. The others give once, few or many, or a class for an expanded clone.

TRBV30	-	TRBJ1-3	TRBD1	TGTGCCTGGACCCCCGGGACAGACTCTGGAAACACCATATATTTT	CAWTPGTDSGNTIYF
TRBV24-1	-	TRBJ2-1	TRBD2	TGTGCCACCAGTGATCCTAGCGGGAGGCCTGGGAATGAGCAGTTCTTC	CATSDPSGRPGNEQFF
TRBV30	-	TRBJ2-1	TRBD2	TGTGCCTGGAGTTTCCGGACTAGTAGCCTCAATGAGCAGTTCTTC	CAWSFRTSSLNEQFF
TRBV7-2	-	TRBJ2-7	-	TGTGCCAGCAGCCGCGGCCCCTACGAGCAGTACTTC	CASSRGPYEQYF
TRBV5-1	-	TRBJ1-1	-	TGCGCCAGCAGCTTGGGCCCGATGTCAGGTGGAACTGAAGCTTTCTTT	CASSLGPMSGGTEAFF
TRBV12-1	-	TRBJ2-1	-	TGTGCCAGCAGCTTTGGAAATAGCCCTAGCGGGAGTAAGAATGAGCAGTTCTTC	CASSFGNSPSGSKNEQFF
TRBV19	-	TRBJ2-7	TRBD1	TGTGCCAGTAGGGACAGGGCCAACTCCTACGAGCAGTACTTC	CASRDRANSYEQYF
TRBV19	-	TRBJ1-5	-	TGTGCCAGTAGTATGTGGGCAGGGCAAGGATCAAATCAGCCCCAGCATTTT	CASSMWAGQGSNQPQHF
TRBV2	-	TRBJ1-5	-	TGTGCCAGCGGAAGGGAACAGGGCAATCAGCCCCAGCATTTT	CASGREQGNQPQHF
TRBV3-1/TRBV3-2	-	TRBJ2-7	-	TGTGCCAGCAGCCAAGCCCCTGGCAGCTACGAGCAGTACTTC	CASSQAPGSYEQYF
TRBV7-7	once	TRBJ2-2	TRBD1	TGTGCCAGCAGCTTAGGGCAGGGGGCATCCACCGGGGAGCTGTTTTTT	CASSLGQGASTGELFF
TRBV11-2	few	TRBJ2-1	TRBD2	TGTGCCAGCAGCTTAGTCCGTACGCCTGGAGCGGGAGATACGTTCTTC	CASSLVRTPGAGDTFF
TRBV15	once	TRBJ1-3	TRBD1	TGTGCCACCAGCAGAGAAGGGACAGCTGGAAACACCATATATTTT	CATSREGTAGNTIYF
TRBV7-2	-	TRBJ2-1	TRBD2	TGTGCCAGCAGCTTAGGTATAGCGGGGGGGGACAATGAGCAGTTCTTC	CASSLGIAGGDNEQFF
TRBV14	-	TRBJ1-5	TRBD1	TGTGCCAGCAGCCAAGATTGGACAGGGGGCTGCAATCAGCCCCAGCATTTT	CASSQDWTGGCNQPQHF
TRBV18	-	TRBJ1-2	TRBD1	TGTGCCAGCTCACCAGACGACAGGGGGAGAGGTGGCTACACCTTC	CASSPDDRGRGGYTF
TRBV7-9	-	TRBJ2-2	-	TGTGCCAGCAGCTTAGTCGTGGGAGTTGTCACCGGGGAGCTGTTTTTT	CASSLVVGVVTGELFF
TRBV6-5	-	TRBJ1-5	-	TGTGCCAGCAAATCCGGGGGAAGATCCGGTCAGCCCCAGCATTTT	CASKSGGRSGQPQHF
TRBV27	-	TRBJ1-6	TRBD1	TGTGCCAGCAGTGGGACAGGGGTCTGGAATTCACCCCTCCACTTT	CASSGTGVWNSPLHF
TRBV7-2	-	TRBJ1-5	-	TGTGCCAGCAGCTTGCGTTCCGGTAGCAATCAGCCCCAGCATTTT	CASSLRSGSNQPQHF
TRBV3-1/TRBV3-2	-	TRBJ2-5	-	TGTGCCAGCAGCCAAGATCTTGGCACCAGGGGAGCAGAGACCCAGTACTTC	CASSQDLGTRGAETQYF
TRBV5-6	-	TRBJ1-1	-	TGTGCCAGCAGCATTCAGGGCCTGAACACTGAAGCTTTCTTT	CASSIQGLNTEAFF
TRBV4-2	few	TRBJ1-5	TRBD1	TGTGCCAGCAGCCAAGATCCGGTAAGGGGACAGGGCCGCAATCAGCCCCAGCATTTT	CASSQDPVRGQGRNQPQHF